The rows below give T cell receptor beta chains drawn from one sample of a study of blood T cell repertoires in COVID-19. This table comes from immunoSEQ multiplex PCR, and its TCRdb copy is limited to in-frame clones, with some not included. The table includes under 200,000 clones, about 85% detected once. Material for sequencing was peripheral blood. These receptors originate from a man aged 55-75 years with acute or convalescent COVID-19. CDR3s include the opening cysteine and the closing phenylalanine or tryptophan. Fields, in order: J gene, D gene, clone size, V gene, CDR3 DNA, CDR3 protein. A D gene is named only where the DNA matches it firmly. Clone size is stated in some rows and not others, as once, few, many or a class when expanded.

j_gene: TRBJ2-3
d_gene: TRBD1
abundance: NA
v_gene: TRBV6-2/TRBV6-3
CDR3nt: TGTGCCAGCAGTCTGACAGGGTTCCTGTATTTT
CDR3aa: CASSLTGFLYF

j_gene: TRBJ2-1
d_gene: NA
abundance: NA
v_gene: TRBV29-1
CDR3nt: TGCAGCGTACGACACCTGAGCTCCTACAATGAGCAGTTCTTC
CDR3aa: CSVRHLSSYNEQFF

j_gene: TRBJ2-3
d_gene: TRBD2
abundance: NA
v_gene: TRBV3-1/TRBV3-2
CDR3nt: TGTGCCAGCAGCCGAGCGGGAGCCCGCACAGATACGCAGTATTTT
CDR3aa: CASSRAGARTDTQYF

j_gene: TRBJ2-2
d_gene: NA
abundance: NA
v_gene: TRBV3-1/TRBV3-2
CDR3nt: TGTGCCAGCAGCCGAGCTAAGGGGGCGAACACCGGGGAGCTGTTTTTT
CDR3aa: CASSRAKGANTGELFF

j_gene: TRBJ1-4
d_gene: NA
abundance: NA
v_gene: TRBV5-4
CDR3nt: TGTGCCAGCAGTATGGGGGGAGGGAATGAAAAACTGTTTTTT
CDR3aa: CASSMGGGNEKLFF

j_gene: TRBJ2-5
d_gene: TRBD1
abundance: NA
v_gene: TRBV24-1
CDR3nt: TGTGCCACCAGTGATCTTCGACAGGGGACCCAAGAGACCCAGTACTTC
CDR3aa: CATSDLRQGTQETQYF

j_gene: TRBJ1-6
d_gene: TRBD1
abundance: NA
v_gene: TRBV23-1
CDR3nt: TGCGCCAGCAGTCAATGGGACAGTACGAATAATTCACCCCTCCACTTT
CDR3aa: CASSQWDSTNNSPLHF

j_gene: TRBJ2-7
d_gene: NA
abundance: once
v_gene: TRBV19
CDR3nt: TGTGCCAGTAGTCACTCGGGTTACGAGCAGTACTTC
CDR3aa: CASSHSGYEQYF

j_gene: TRBJ1-3
d_gene: TRBD1
abundance: NA
v_gene: TRBV3-1/TRBV3-2
CDR3nt: TGTGCCAGCAGTCTCAGAACCGGGACAGCTGGAAACACCATATATTTT
CDR3aa: CASSLRTGTAGNTIYF

j_gene: TRBJ1-2
d_gene: NA
abundance: NA
v_gene: TRBV6-1
CDR3nt: TGTGCCAGCAGTGAAGCCGGGATTGCGGACTATGGCTACACCTTC
CDR3aa: CASSEAGIADYGYTF

j_gene: TRBJ2-1
d_gene: TRBD1
abundance: once
v_gene: TRBV24-1
CDR3nt: TGTGCCACCAGTGTCCGGACAGGGCGAAACAATGAGCAGTTCTTC
CDR3aa: CATSVRTGRNNEQFF

j_gene: TRBJ1-1
d_gene: TRBD1
abundance: NA
v_gene: TRBV7-9
CDR3nt: TGTGCCAGCAGCTATTCTCAGGGGGTGGGAACTGAAGCTTTCTTT
CDR3aa: CASSYSQGVGTEAFF

j_gene: TRBJ1-1
d_gene: NA
abundance: NA
v_gene: TRBV5-6
CDR3nt: TGTGCCAGCAGCTTTCTTGGAAGCGGGGAGAACACTGAAGCTTTCTTT
CDR3aa: CASSFLGSGENTEAFF

j_gene: TRBJ1-2
d_gene: TRBD1
abundance: NA
v_gene: TRBV7-9
CDR3nt: TGTGCCAGCAGCTCAGGGGGCCTCGGCGGGGGCTACACCTTC
CDR3aa: CASSSGGLGGGYTF

j_gene: TRBJ2-7
d_gene: TRBD1
abundance: NA
v_gene: TRBV11-1
CDR3nt: TGTGCCAGCAGCATGACAGGGGGTAGCTCCTACGAGCAGTACTTC
CDR3aa: CASSMTGGSSYEQYF

j_gene: TRBJ1-3
d_gene: NA
abundance: few
v_gene: TRBV9
CDR3nt: TGTGCCAGCAGCCCCCGCCGGGGGATCGGAGGAAACACCATATATTTT
CDR3aa: CASSPRRGIGGNTIYF

j_gene: TRBJ2-2
d_gene: TRBD2
abundance: once
v_gene: TRBV3-1/TRBV3-2
CDR3nt: TGTGCCAGCAGCCCTCGTTGGGCTAGCGGCACCGGGGAGCTGTTTTTT
CDR3aa: CASSPRWASGTGELFF

j_gene: TRBJ1-1
d_gene: TRBD1
abundance: NA
v_gene: TRBV12-3/TRBV12-4
CDR3nt: TGTGCCAGCAGTTTAATGGGGCAGGGGGTAGCTTTCTTT
CDR3aa: CASSLMGQGVAFF